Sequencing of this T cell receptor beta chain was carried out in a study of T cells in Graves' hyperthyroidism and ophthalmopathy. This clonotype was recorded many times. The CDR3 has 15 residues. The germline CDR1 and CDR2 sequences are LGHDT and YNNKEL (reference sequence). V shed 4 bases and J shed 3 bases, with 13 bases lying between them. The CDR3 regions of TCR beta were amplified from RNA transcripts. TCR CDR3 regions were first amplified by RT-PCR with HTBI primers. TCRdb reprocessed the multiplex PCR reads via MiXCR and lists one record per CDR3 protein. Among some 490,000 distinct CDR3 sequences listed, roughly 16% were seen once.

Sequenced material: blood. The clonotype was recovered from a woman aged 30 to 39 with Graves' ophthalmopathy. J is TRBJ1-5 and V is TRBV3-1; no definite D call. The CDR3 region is CASSPSFIHNQPQHF. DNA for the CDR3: TGTGCCAGCAGCCCCAGCTTCATCCACAATCAGCCCCAGCATTTT. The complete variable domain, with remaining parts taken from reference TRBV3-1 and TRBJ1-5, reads DTAVSQTPKYLVTQMGNDKSIKCEQNLGHDTMYWYKQDSKKFLKIMFSYNNKELIINETVPNRFSPKSPDKAHLNLHINSLELGDSAVYFCASSPSFIHNQPQHFGDGTRLSIL.